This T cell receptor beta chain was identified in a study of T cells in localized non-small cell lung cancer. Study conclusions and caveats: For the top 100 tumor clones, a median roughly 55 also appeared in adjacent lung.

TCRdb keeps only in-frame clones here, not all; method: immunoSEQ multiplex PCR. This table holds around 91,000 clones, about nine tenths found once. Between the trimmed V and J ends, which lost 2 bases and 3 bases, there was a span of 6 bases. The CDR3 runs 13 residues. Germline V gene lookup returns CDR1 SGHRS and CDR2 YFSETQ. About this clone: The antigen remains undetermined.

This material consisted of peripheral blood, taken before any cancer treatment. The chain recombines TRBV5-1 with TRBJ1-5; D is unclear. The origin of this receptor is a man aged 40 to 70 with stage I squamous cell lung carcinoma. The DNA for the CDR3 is TGCGCCAGCAGCTTCGGGGTCAATCAGCCCCAGCATTTT. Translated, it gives CASSFGVNQPQHF.